This is a list of T cell receptor beta chains from one sample in a study of T cells after yellow fever vaccination. TCRdb independently ran MiXCR on the 5' RACE reads; one entry per CDR3 protein. The sample has roughly 140,000 distinct CDR3 sequences; roughly 8% are singletons. Sequenced here: CD4+ T cells sorted from PBMCs, sampled 5 days after the yellow fever booster vaccination. These receptors were obtained from a man under 40 who received the YFV17D yellow fever vaccine. The CDR3 runs from the conserved cysteine through the conserved F or W. The order of the fields is D gene, V gene, clone size, J gene, CDR3 DNA, CDR3 protein. A D gene is named only where the DNA matches it firmly. Clone size is not always given. Where it is, it says once, few, many or a class for expanded clones.

>TRBD2|TRBV11-2|many|TRBJ2-1
TGTGCCAGCAGCTCGTTTCCGGGACTAGCGGGAGAAGGCAATGAGCAGTTCTTC
CASSSFPGLAGEGNEQFF
>TRBD2|TRBV4-2|many|TRBJ2-3
TGTGCCAGCAGCCAAGTCTCAAGCGGGGGCACAGATACGCAGTATTTT
CASSQVSSGGTDTQYF
>NA|TRBV2|many|TRBJ2-7
TGTGCCAGCAGTCCCTCCGCCAGGGCCCTCCACTTC
CASSPSARALHF
>NA|TRBV5-6|NA|TRBJ2-2
TGTGCCAGCAGCCGACAGCGAGTCACCGGGGAGCTGTTTTTT
CASSRQRVTGELFF
>TRBD1|TRBV29-1|many|TRBJ1-1
TGCAGCGTGTCACGGGACAGGGGGGGAACTGAAGCTTTCTTT
CSVSRDRGGTEAFF
>NA|TRBV18|many|TRBJ2-7
TGTGCCAGCTCACCACCGGCCGGCGGCTACGAGCAGTACTTC
CASSPPAGGYEQYF
>NA|TRBV25-1|NA|TRBJ1-1
TGTGCCAGCACTGCTGACGGAGTAAGGGTGCGTTTTAGGGGATCGGAAGCTTTCTTT
CASTADGVRVRFRGSEAFF
>NA|TRBV24-1|few|TRBJ2-7
TGTGCCACCAGTGATGGAGTCAGGAGCTCCTACGAGCAGTACTTC
CATSDGVRSSYEQYF
>TRBD2|TRBV20-1|few|TRBJ2-7
TGCAGTGCTAGTCTTCAGTCTACTAGCGGGGGGACACCCTACGAGCAGTACTTC
CSASLQSTSGGTPYEQYF
>NA|TRBV7-6|many|TRBJ2-5
TGTGCCAGCAGCTTTTCACGGGAGCAGACCCAGTACTTC
CASSFSREQTQYF
>NA|TRBV14|many|TRBJ2-1
TGTGCCAGCAGCCAATACCCGGGCCCCTCCTACAATGAGCAGTTCTTC
CASSQYPGPSYNEQFF
>TRBD1|TRBV5-6|many|TRBJ1-1
TGTGCCAGCAGCCGGACAGGGGTCACTGAAGCTTTCTTT
CASSRTGVTEAFF
>NA|TRBV7-8|NA|TRBJ2-5
TGTGCCAGCAGAAGGCCTGTGGGGGAGACCCAGTACTTC
CASRRPVGETQYF
>NA|TRBV7-2|many|TRBJ2-7
TGTGCCAGCAGCTTAGAATTCGGGATAACCTACGAGCAGTACTTC
CASSLEFGITYEQYF
>NA|TRBV16|many|TRBJ2-1
TGTGCCAGCAGCCAATTGCTCGGGACTGAGCAGGTCTTC
CASSQLLGTEQVF
>NA|TRBV25-1|NA|TRBJ1-2
TGTGCCAGCAGTGAAAGTAGGGGGGCTTTTGGTGGCTACACCTTC
CASSESRGAFGGYTF
>NA|TRBV7-9|many|TRBJ2-6
TGTGCCAGCAGCTTATTCATGGGGAGCTCTGGGGCCAACGTCCTGACTTTC
CASSLFMGSSGANVLTF
>NA|TRBV28|many|TRBJ2-1
TGTGCCAGTACTGACCGGGGCGCCCGGAAGTACAATGAGCAGTTCTTC
CASTDRGARKYNEQFF
>TRBD2|TRBV5-4|many|TRBJ2-3
TGTGCCAGCAACCCCCCCGGACTAGCGGACTCAGATACGCAGTATTTT
CASNPPGLADSDTQYF
>NA|TRBV4-2|many|TRBJ2-7
TGTGCCAGCAGCCAATTGGACAGCTACGAGCAGTACTTC
CASSQLDSYEQYF
>TRBD1|TRBV5-1|many|TRBJ2-1
TGCGCCAGCAGCTTGCTTGGGACAGGGGCCTACAATGAGCAGTTCTTC
CASSLLGTGAYNEQFF
>NA|TRBV20-1|NA|TRBJ2-4
TGCAGTGCTACTACCGGAGCCAAAAACATTCAGTACTTC
CSATTGAKNIQYF
>TRBD1|TRBV15|many|TRBJ2-7
TGTGCCACCAGTGACTCAGGGGGCTGGTACGAGCAGTACTTC
CATSDSGGWYEQYF
>TRBD1|TRBV7-2|many|TRBJ2-7
TGTGCCAGCAGCTTAGGTTTGGGACAGGGCTCCTACGAGCAGTACTTC
CASSLGLGQGSYEQYF
>NA|TRBV20-1|many|TRBJ1-2
TGCAGTGCCCCGGATGGTACGGACTATGGCTACACCTTC
CSAPDGTDYGYTF
>NA|TRBV18|many|TRBJ1-6
TGTGCCAGCTCACCAGCGTATAATTCACCCCTCCACTTT
CASSPAYNSPLHF
>TRBD2|TRBV15|many|TRBJ2-3
TGTGCCACCAGCAGAGAGGGAAAGGGAGGGGCGCAGTATTTT
CATSREGKGGAQYF
>NA|TRBV7-9|many|TRBJ1-1
TGTGCCAGCAGCAGGGCGACTGAAGCTTTCTTT
CASSRATEAFF
>NA|TRBV29-1|many|TRBJ2-6
TGCAGCGTTGGGAAGGGGTCCTCTGGGGCCAACGTCCTGACTTTC
CSVGKGSSGANVLTF
>NA|TRBV4-3|few|TRBJ2-1
TGCGCCAGCAGCCAAGACTCACTAGTCGATGAGCAGTTCTTC
CASSQDSLVDEQFF
>NA|TRBV18|many|TRBJ2-7
TGTGCCAGCTCACTTGACAGTAGCTCCTACGAGCAGTACTTC
CASSLDSSSYEQYF
>NA|TRBV7-3|NA|TRBJ2-3
TGTGCCAGCAGCTTATATTTAGAACCAGATACGCAGTATTTT
CASSLYLEPDTQYF
>NA|TRBV21-1|many|TRBJ1-2
TGTGCCAGCAGCAAAGGGGGACAGAACTATGGCTACACCTTC
CASSKGGQNYGYTF
>NA|TRBV12-3/TRBV12-4|many|TRBJ1-1
TGTGCCAGCTATTCACCAGTGAGGGAGCCTGAAGCTTTCTTT
CASYSPVREPEAFF
>NA|TRBV11-3|few|TRBJ2-5
TGTGCCAGCAGCTCCGGTTTTAGTATTCAAGAGACCCAGTACTTC
CASSSGFSIQETQYF
>NA|TRBV2|many|TRBJ2-2
TGTGCCAGCAGCCCGGACAGACCTACCGGGGAGCTGTTTTTT
CASSPDRPTGELFF